The entry below describes one TCR beta chain. The table lists this clonotype with a count of one. It has no known antigen specificity. Base qualities were left out, and no much larger clone turns up one base away. Support from one read is weak. For repertoire sequencing, the TCR beta CDR3 regions were amplified from RNA transcripts. The first round was an RT-PCR using HTBI primers with the Qiagen OneStep RT-PCR kit, and this first round was followed by a second-round multiplex PCR, then size selection and purification. The libraries underwent paired-end sequencing with 100 bp reads on an Illumina HiSeq2000. The original methods were these. SOAPnuke was used to process the reads, removing any read that contained adapters or uncalled bases, had a mean Phred below 15, or lacked an exact match to the constant primer or identifier. COPE v1.2.5 was used to merge the high-quality paired reads. Each unique nucleotide sequence was defined as a clonotype, and clonotypes were aligned to IMGT TRB V, D and J references with MiTCR v1.1. The analysis was limited to V-J combinations with a frequency above 0.0001, which together covered around 99% of the repertoires. For each V-J combination, a TCR clonal expansion and chaos score was defined as the ratio of F50 clonal expansion to chaos observed in the TCRdist matrix. Features were reduced by Welch's t-statistics and random forest to around 13 V-J combinations, which fed a naive Bayes classifier. The Morisita-Horn index was used to measure how similar the thyroid and blood repertoires were. TCRdb reanalyzed the raw reads on its own, using fastp at Q25 for trimming and MiXCR for clone calling, and kept in-frame beta chains. Duplicate CDR3 protein sequences are folded into a single record with the most common DNA and genes. These V and J calls rely on TCRdb rather than the paper's analysis. Present in this sample are about 210,000 distinct CDR3 sequences, just under 30% of which were seen just once. The top ten clones comprise approximately 9% of the sample.

This sample stems from a study of Graves' ophthalmopathy and Graves' hyperthyroidism (dated by TCRdb to about 2018). Background on the whole study: Peripheral blood samples were taken at the time of initial diagnosis, before any treatment was given. The roughly 91 discovery patients were randomly split 7:3 into training and test sets. In roughly 6 hyperthyroidism patients, the T-cell repertoire of thyroid tissue was compared with the T-cell repertoire of blood. TCR beta repertoire signatures were used to distinguish Graves' ophthalmopathy from Graves' hyperthyroidism and to predict progression to ophthalmopathy. The independent validation cohort included approximately 19 hyperthyroidism patients plus 17 patients who later progressed from hyperthyroidism to ophthalmopathy. To explore V-J signatures that separate ophthalmopathy from hyperthyroidism, a discovery set of about a hundred patients was enrolled, consisting of roughly 45 with ophthalmopathy and approximately 60 with stable hyperthyroidism. Once sampling was done, hyperthyroidism patients were given methimazole at a starting dose of 30 mg daily, while ophthalmopathy patients were given high-dose intravenous methylprednisolone. In total, some 130 blood samples were TCR-sequenced: some 40 ophthalmopathy, some 75 hyperthyroidism and about 17 hyperthyroidism-to-ophthalmopathy patients.

Overall results and qualifications from the work: Sample size was not predetermined statistically, and investigators were not blinded to group allocation. Most expanded thyroid clonotypes with frequency above 0.001 were also detected in blood, suggesting blood repertoires may reflect the thyroid immune response. In cross-validation, the 13-signature model distinguished ophthalmopathy from stable hyperthyroidism with 87.88% sensitivity and around 83% specificity, while in the test set the corresponding values were approximately 79% and 70%. In validation, the model predicted ophthalmopathy progression with 55% to 71% sensitivity and roughly 72% specificity; fewer than 15 predicted patients were CT-confirmed with GO in a median of around 6.5 months.

The ophthalmopathy patients had moderately to severely active disease, with a Clinical Activity Score of 3 or higher, a NOSPECS grade of 4 or higher, and a disease duration of less than 3 months. Patients were excluded if they had other autoimmune diseases, uncontrolled infections, pregnancy or lactation. Clinical symptoms, serum thyroxine, TRAb, thyroid ultrasound and orbital computed tomography were used for diagnosis. PBMCs were isolated from 7.5 to 10 ml of fresh peripheral blood by Ficoll-Paque density gradient centrifugation. Total RNA was extracted with Trizol reagent and quality-checked on an Agilent 2100 Bioanalyzer. The CDR3, from cysteine to phenylalanine, totals 14 residues. The CDR3 DNA has 42 bases and is translated from base 1. V sheds 4 bases and J sheds 3 bases, leaving 13 bases between their ends. In the germline V gene (reference sequence), CDR1 corresponds to MNHEY and CDR2 to SMNVEV.

Input material: peripheral blood. This receptor was obtained from a man aged 45 to 65 with Graves' ophthalmopathy. Donor details come from another sample of the same person, matched by shared clones. This chain is built from TRBV27 and TRBJ2-7; the D segment could be TRBD1, given 6 matching bases. The CDR3 protein is CASSSGQLVYEQYF. The nucleotide sequence reads TGTGCCAGCAGTTCCGGACAGCTGGTCTACGAGCAGTACTTC.